These 11 T cell receptor beta chains were all obtained from the same sample, sequenced in a study of Ad26.COV2.S vaccination and SARS-CoV-2 variants. TCRdb's table, derived via immunoSEQ multiplex PCR, lists solely in-frame clones and lacks some. This sample has roughly 380,000 clones, with about 90% found just once. The source material was peripheral blood, sampled after recovery from COVID-19. All receptors derive from a human donor who had recovered from COVID-19.

This chain uses TRBV6-6 with TRBJ1-4; no definite D call. The CDR3 covers 11 residues. Germline V CDR1 and CDR2: MNHNY, SVGAGI (reference sequence). Between the trimmed V and J ends, which lost 2 bases and 10 bases, there was a span of 5 bases. CDR3 loop: CASSYAGKLFF. In nucleotides, the CDR3 is TGTGCCAGCAGTTACGCGGGAAAACTGTTTTTT.

The V and J genes are TRBV2 and TRBJ2-7; 10 nucleotides align to TRBD2. This CDR3 contains 15 residues. Trimming cost V 2 bases and J 1 base; bases outside gene matches: 2. The germline CDR1 and CDR2 sequences are SNHLY and FYNNEI. The CDR3 is CASSEQTSGSYEQYF. The CDR3 DNA reads TGTGCCAGCAGTGAACAGACTAGCGGGTCCTACGAGCAGTACTTC.

The rearrangement joins TRBV20-1 to TRBJ2-1; D remains ambiguous. Looked up from germline, CDR1 is DFQATT and CDR2 is SNEGSKA (reference sequence). There are 11 residues in the CDR3. Trimming shortened V by 6 bases and J by 7 bases, and 10 bases separated the two germline ends. CDR3 loop: CSATPRNEQFF. For the CDR3, the DNA is TGCAGTGCAACCCCTCGGAATGAGCAGTTCTTC.

This clone was detected once. The chain recombines TRBV4-1 with TRBJ2-7; no definite D call. Germline CDR1 is MGHRA and CDR2 is YSYEKL. V was shortened by 4 bases and J by 6 bases, with 10 bases between the two germline ends. This CDR3 is built from 12 residues. CDR3 sequence: CASSPSPAEQYF. The CDR3 DNA follows: TGCGCCAGCAGCCCGAGCCCAGCCGAGCAGTACTTC.

The rearrangement links TRBV19 to TRBJ2-7; D remains ambiguous. With 8 bases removed from V and 0 bases from J, the gap between germline ends came to 11 bases. The CDR3 is 13 amino acids. The germline V gene encodes CDR1 LNHDA and CDR2 SQIVND (reference sequence). CDR3 residues: CASSRASSYEQYF. The CDR3 nucleotides read TGTGCCAGTTCCCGGGCTAGCTCCTACGAGCAGTACTTC.

The V and J genes are TRBV7-2 and TRBJ1-3; D is unclear. Deletions cut 5 bases from V and 0 bases from J, with 11 bases between. The germline gives CDR1 SGHTA, CDR2 FQGNSA. CDR3 length: 15 residues. In DNA form, the CDR3 reads TGTGCCAGCAGCCCAATGGCAGGCTCTGGAAACACCATATATTTT. Its protein product is CASSPMAGSGNTIYF.

J is TRBJ2-7 and V is TRBV5-6; 8 bases fit TRBD1. The germline V gene has CDR1 SGHDT and CDR2 YYEEEE. The V segment lost 0 bases and the J segment 2 bases; nucleotides outside the gene matches: 7. The CDR3 loop spans 16 amino acids. The CDR3 DNA follows: TGTGCCAGCAGCTTGGATACAGGGGGAATTGCCTACGAGCAGTACTTC. Translated, it gives CASSLDTGGIAYEQYF.

The chain employs TRBV13 and TRBJ1-2, with D perhaps matching TRBD1 (5 bases). This CDR3 comprises 11 residues. The V gene lost 5 bases and the J gene lost 6 bases, with 7 bases spanning the gap. Looked up from germline, CDR1 is PRHDT and CDR2 is FYEKMQ (reference sequence). In DNA, the CDR3 is TGTGCCAGCAGCCAGGGAGATGGCTACACCTTC. Translated, it gives CASSQGDGYTF.

The V gene is TRBV9, the J gene TRBJ2-5, with 12 bases that match TRBD2. Looked up from germline, CDR1 is SGDLS and CDR2 is YYNGEE. The junction had 8 bases not matched to a gene; V was cut back by 0 bases and J by 5 bases. The CDR3 has 17 amino acids. For the CDR3, the DNA is TGTGCCAGCAGCGTAGTGGCTAGCGGGGGGGGTAGCGAGACCCAGTACTTC. Its protein is CASSVVASGGGSETQYF.

The CDR3: CASSDQRGQMNTEAFF. DNA for the CDR3: TGTGCCAGCAGTGACCAACGGGGGCAGATGAACACTGAAGCTTTCTTT. The chain joins TRBV2 to TRBJ1-1, with TRBD1 as a possible D gene (6 bases). Germline CDR1 is SNHLY and CDR2 is FYNNEI. Trimming shortened V by 3 bases and J by 0 bases, and 14 bases separated the two germline ends. CDR3 length equals 16 residues.

The chain employs TRBV7-2 and TRBJ2-7, with 10 bases fitting TRBD1. In germline, CDR1 is SGHTA, CDR2 FQGNSA. Unmatched junction bases numbered 3, after V lost 1 base and J lost 3 bases. The CDR3 has 15 amino acids. The CDR3 loop reads CASSLDGTGVYEQYF. The CDR3 bases are TGTGCCAGCAGCTTAGATGGGACAGGGGTCTACGAGCAGTACTTC.